This TCR beta chain is from a study of blood T cell repertoires in COVID-19. As for the study in general: Acute-phase and convalescent COVID-19 samples originated in the United States, Italy and Spain.

V lost 5 bases, J lost 5 bases, and 10 bases lay in between. Germline V lookup: CDR1 SNHLY, CDR2 FYNNEI. This CDR3 has 13 amino acids. This clone was recorded only once. TCRdb keeps only in-frame clones here, not all; method: immunoSEQ multiplex PCR. The sample shows around 300,000 clones, around four fifths of them seen only once. This TCR came from a woman aged 45 to 65 with active or convalescent COVID-19. The sample comprised peripheral blood. The chain has TRBV2 and TRBJ2-1; maybe TRBD1 (5 bases). The CDR3 DNA is TGTGCCAGCAGTTATGCACAGGACAATGAGCAGTTCTTC. This gives the protein CASSYAQDNEQFF.